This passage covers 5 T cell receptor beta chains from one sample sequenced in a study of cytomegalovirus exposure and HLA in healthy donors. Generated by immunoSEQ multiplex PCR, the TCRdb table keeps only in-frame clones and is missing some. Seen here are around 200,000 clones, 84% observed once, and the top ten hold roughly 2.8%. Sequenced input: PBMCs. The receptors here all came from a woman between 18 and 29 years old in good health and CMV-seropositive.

CDR3 in amino acids: CASSPEGQGARSPLHF. The CDR3 DNA sequence: TGTGCCAGCAGCCCTGAGGGCCAGGGGGCGCGATCACCCCTCCACTTT. This chain joins TRBV5-4 and TRBJ1-6; 8 bases are a match to TRBD1. The trim removed 4 bases at V and 10 bases at J, leaving 13 bases unmatched. The CDR3 is 16 residues long. Germline CDR1 and CDR2: SGHNT and YYREEE (reference sequence).

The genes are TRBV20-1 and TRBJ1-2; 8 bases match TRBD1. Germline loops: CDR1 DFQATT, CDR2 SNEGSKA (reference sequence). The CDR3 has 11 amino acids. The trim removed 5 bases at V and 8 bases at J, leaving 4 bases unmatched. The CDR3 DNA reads TGCAGTGCTTATCAGGGGGCCGGCTACACCTTC. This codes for CSAYQGAGYTF.

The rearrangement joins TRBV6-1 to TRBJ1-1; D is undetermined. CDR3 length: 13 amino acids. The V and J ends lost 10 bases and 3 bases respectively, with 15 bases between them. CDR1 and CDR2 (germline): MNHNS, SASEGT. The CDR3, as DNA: TGTGCCACCCAGGTAGACCGAGACACTGAAGCTTTCTTT. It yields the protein CATQVDRDTEAFF.

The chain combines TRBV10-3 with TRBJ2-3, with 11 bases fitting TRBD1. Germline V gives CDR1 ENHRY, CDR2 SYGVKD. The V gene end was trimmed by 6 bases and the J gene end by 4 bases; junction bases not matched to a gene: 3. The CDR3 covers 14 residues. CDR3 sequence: CAIRGQGGADTQYF. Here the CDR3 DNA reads TGTGCCATCAGGGGACAGGGGGGCGCAGATACGCAGTATTTT.

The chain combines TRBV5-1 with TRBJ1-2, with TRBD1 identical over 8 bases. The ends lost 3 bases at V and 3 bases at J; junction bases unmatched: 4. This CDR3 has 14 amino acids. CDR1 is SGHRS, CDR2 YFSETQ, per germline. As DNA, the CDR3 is TGCGCCAGCAGCTCCAGGGGGCCTGACTATGGCTACACCTTC. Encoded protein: CASSSRGPDYGYTF. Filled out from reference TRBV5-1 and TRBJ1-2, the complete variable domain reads KAGVTQTPRYLIKTRGQQVTLSCSPISGHRSVSWYQQTPGQGLQFLFEYFSETQRNKGNFPGRFSGRQFSNSRSEMNVSTLELGDSALYLCASSSRGPDYGYTFGSGTRLTVV.